Included here is one T cell receptor beta chain sequence, with context. The antigen remains unidentified. This sample was included in a study of shared clonotypes between healthy human individuals. The CDR3 consists of 16 residues. CDR1 MNHEY and CDR2 SMNVEV come from the germline V gene (reference sequence). Trimming removed 5 bases from V and 0 bases from J, with 14 bases in between. Study outcomes and limitations: Compared with memory subsets, naive subsets generally had larger estimated richness.

Clones were sequenced by immunoSEQ multiplex PCR, and TCRdb holds only the in-frame ones, with some missing. The sample carries fewer than 1.4 million clones, about 80% recorded once. The V and J genes are TRBV27 and TRBJ2-1; D possibly uses TRBD1 or TRBD2 (6 bases each). The sequence derives from a man aged 18 to 29 in good health. Some clones in this sample may be carry-over from other donors' samples. Specimen: memory CD4+ T cells from PBMCs. Documented subset: CD45RA-negative fraction. CDR3 region: CASSPRGRTSYNEQFF. Here the CDR3 DNA reads TGTGCCAGCAGTCCTAGGGGGAGGACCTCCTACAATGAGCAGTTCTTC.